The 2 T cell receptor beta chains below all came from one sample that was sequenced in a study of T cell responses to AZD1222 COVID-19 vaccine. The data were produced by immunoSEQ multiplex PCR, yet TCRdb's version contains in-frame clones alone and is incomplete. The sample lists roughly 120,000 clones, approximately 89% occurring once. This sample comprised peripheral blood, obtained on day 0 of AZD1222 vaccination. Receptor source: an adult in good health.

The genes are TRBV27 and TRBJ1-6, with D maybe TRBD1 (5 bases). Germline CDR1 reads MNHEY; CDR2 reads SMNVEV (reference sequence). Trimming cost V 0 bases and J 0 bases, with 18 bases left between them. The CDR3 is made up of 20 amino acids. CDR3 DNA sequence: TGTGCCAGCAGTTTATCTAGGGGCAGGTCCTTGAGCTCCTATAATTCACCCCTCCACTTT. It specifies CASSLSRGRSLSSYNSPLHF.

This clone was counted between two and nine times. The chain is built from TRBV19 and TRBJ2-3, with D perhaps TRBD1 or TRBD2 (5 bases each). The length of the CDR3 is 16 residues. CDR1 is LNHDA, CDR2 SQIVND, per germline (reference sequence). V lost 4 bases, J lost 2 bases, and 16 bases lay in between. CDR3 in DNA: TGTGCCAGTAGTAGTTCACCGGGGCTACTCACAGATACGCAGTATTTT. It codes for CASSSSPGLLTDTQYF.